This T cell receptor beta chain was sequenced in a study of T cell responses to AZD1222 COVID-19 vaccine. Study-wide findings and caveats: Unmutated variant regions are reportedly the target of nearly half of TCRs that are spike-specific. Clonal diversity was possibly underestimated; the donors were predominantly white British and more often female. Dominant CD4 TCR responses targeted spike regions 160-218 and 743-854.

TCRdb keeps only in-frame clones here, not all; method: immunoSEQ multiplex PCR. Of approximately 76,000 clones in the sample, 70% to 85% were seen once. The V gene's germline CDR1 is SGDLS and CDR2 YYNGEE. The CDR3 is made up of 15 amino acids. The germline V and J ends were trimmed by 0 bases and 3 bases, with 13 bases remaining between them. Comment on this clone: Antigen: not known.

Sequenced here: peripheral blood, sampled on day 0 of AZD1222 vaccination. This receptor was obtained from an adult in good health. This sequence joins TRBV9 and TRBJ2-7; weak D call: TRBD1 (6 bases). The CDR3 sequence: CASSVDPQGIYEQYF. The CDR3 nucleotides are TGTGCCAGCAGCGTAGATCCCCAGGGGATCTACGAGCAGTACTTC.